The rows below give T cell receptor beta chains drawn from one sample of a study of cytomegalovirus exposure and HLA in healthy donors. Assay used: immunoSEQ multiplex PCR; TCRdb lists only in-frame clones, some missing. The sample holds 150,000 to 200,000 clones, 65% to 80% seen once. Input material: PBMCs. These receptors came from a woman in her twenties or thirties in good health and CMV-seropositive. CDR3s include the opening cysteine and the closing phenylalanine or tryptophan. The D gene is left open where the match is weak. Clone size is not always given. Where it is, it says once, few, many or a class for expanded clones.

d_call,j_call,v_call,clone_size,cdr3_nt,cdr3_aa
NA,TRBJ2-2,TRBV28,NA,TGTGCCAGCAGGTTCGCGTCCGCCGGGGAGCTGTTTTTT,CASRFASAGELFF
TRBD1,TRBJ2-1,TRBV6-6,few,TGTGCCAGCAGTCGGGACAGTACCTCCTACAATGAGCAGTTCTTC,CASSRDSTSYNEQFF
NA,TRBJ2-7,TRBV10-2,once,TGCGCCAGCAACTCGGGGGGCGAAGATTACGAGCAGTACTTC,CASNSGGEDYEQYF
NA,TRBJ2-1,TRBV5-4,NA,TGTGCCAGCACCCAGGGAACCAATGAGCAGTTCTTC,CASTQGTNEQFF
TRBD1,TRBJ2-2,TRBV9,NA,TGTGCCAGCAGCGTATTATCCACAGGGGCGGTCACCGGGGAGCTGTTTTTT,CASSVLSTGAVTGELFF
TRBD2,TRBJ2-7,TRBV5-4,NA,TGTGCCAGCAGCCTAAGCGGGGGGGGAGGCGGGCAGTACTTC,CASSLSGGGGGQYF
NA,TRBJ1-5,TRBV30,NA,TGTGCCTGGAGTGTAAGGTCAGGGGTTAATCAGCCCCAGCATTTT,CAWSVRSGVNQPQHF
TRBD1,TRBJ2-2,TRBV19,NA,TGTGCCAGTAGTCCCTCGGGACAGGGAACCGGGGAGCTGTTTTTT,CASSPSGQGTGELFF
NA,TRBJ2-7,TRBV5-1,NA,TGCGCCAGCAGCCCCCTGGAGGGGTACGAGCAGTACTTC,CASSPLEGYEQYF
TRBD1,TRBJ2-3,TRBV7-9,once,TGTGCCAGCAGCACTTACCCGGGACAGGGGGCAGATACGCAGTATTTT,CASSTYPGQGADTQYF
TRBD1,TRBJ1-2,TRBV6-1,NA,TGTGCCAGCAGCGTCTTCAACAGGGGGGACTATGGCTACACCTTC,CASSVFNRGDYGYTF
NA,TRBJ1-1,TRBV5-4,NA,TGTGCCAGCAGCACACGCAGGTCCATGGCTCCTGAAGCTTTCTTT,CASSTRRSMAPEAFF
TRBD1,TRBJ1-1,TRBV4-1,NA,TGCGCCAGCAGCCAAGGTGCCGGACAGGGGGCGCGTGGCACTGAAGCTTTCTTT,CASSQGAGQGARGTEAFF
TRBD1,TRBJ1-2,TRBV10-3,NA,TGTGCCATCAGTGAGTTACAGGGGGCGCCTGGCTACACCTTC,CAISELQGAPGYTF
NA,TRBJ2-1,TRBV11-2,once,TGTGCCAGCAGCTTAGTGGCTGGGACTGTTAACTACAATGAGCAGTTCTTC,CASSLVAGTVNYNEQFF
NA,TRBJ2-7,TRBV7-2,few,TGTGCCAGCAGCTTAAACTGGGCTACCTACGAGCAGTACTTC,CASSLNWATYEQYF
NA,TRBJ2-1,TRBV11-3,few,TGTGCCAGCAGCTCTAGCTCGGATGAGCAGTTCTTC,CASSSSSDEQFF
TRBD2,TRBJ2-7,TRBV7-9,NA,TGTGCCAGCAGCTTTTTTGCTAGCGGGGGTACAGAGCAGTACTTC,CASSFFASGGTEQYF
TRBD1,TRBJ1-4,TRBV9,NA,TGTGCCAGCAGCGTAGCGCAGGGGACAGGGTACGAAAAACTGTTTTTT,CASSVAQGTGYEKLFF
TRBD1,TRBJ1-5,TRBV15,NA,TGTGCCACCAGTTGGGACAGGAACAATCAGCCCCAGCATTTT,CATSWDRNNQPQHF
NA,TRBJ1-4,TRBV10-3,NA,TGTGCCTCCGGGACTCCTGCGACTGAAAAACTGTTTTTT,CASGTPATEKLFF
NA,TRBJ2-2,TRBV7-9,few,TGTGCCAGCAGCTTCCAACTAGGGGGAATCACCGGGGAGCTGTTTTTT,CASSFQLGGITGELFF
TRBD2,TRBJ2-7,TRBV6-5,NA,TGTGCCAGCTATAAGCGGGAGAAGTCCGAGCAGTACTTC,CASYKREKSEQYF
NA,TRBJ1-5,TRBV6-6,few,TGTGCCAGCACTCTCCTTGGACTAGCGGGCAATCAGCCCCAGCATTTT,CASTLLGLAGNQPQHF
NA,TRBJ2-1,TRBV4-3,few,TGCGCCAGCAGCCAAGTATTCGGGAATGAGCAGTTCTTC,CASSQVFGNEQFF